Listed below are T cell receptor beta chains from one sample, sequenced in a study of CD8 T cells in Susac syndrome. TCRdb ran MiXCR on the immunoSEQ multiplex PCR reads and lists one entry per CDR3 protein. The sample lists approximately 140,000 distinct CDR3 sequences; about 95% were seen once. The source material was CD4+ T cells from PBMCs. The receptors were sampled from a human donor with multiple sclerosis. Each CDR3 is given with its conserved first and last residue. The D gene is left open where the match is weak.

length,V,J,D,CDR3,DNA
12,TRBV10-3,TRBJ2-7,.,CAIKGQVGGEYF,TGTGCCATCAAAGGACAGGTCGGCGGGGAGTACTTC
16,TRBV20-1,TRBJ2-5,.,CSARERSAPFQETQYF,TGCAGTGCTAGGGAGAGGAGTGCCCCCTTCCAAGAGACCCAGTACTTC
14,TRBV20-1,TRBJ2-2,TRBD1,CSAALTGITGELFF,TGCAGTGCTGCTCTGACAGGGATCACCGGGGAGCTGTTTTTT
16,TRBV7-8,TRBJ2-5,.,CASSRRRGYGEETQYF,TGTGCCAGCAGCCGACGCAGGGGCTATGGGGAAGAGACCCAGTACTTC
12,TRBV20-1,TRBJ1-2,.,CSANRVVEGYTF,TGCAGTGCCAACAGGGTAGTGGAGGGCTACACCTTC
14,TRBV23-1,TRBJ2-3,.,CASSKIGAADTQYF,TGCGCCAGCAGTAAAATTGGGGCCGCAGATACGCAGTATTTT
15,TRBV30,TRBJ2-1,TRBD1,CTWRKGQVGDNEQFF,TGTACCTGGAGGAAGGGACAGGTGGGGGACAATGAGCAGTTCTTC
12,TRBV2,TRBJ1-1,.,CASRLSDLEAFF,TGTGCCAGCAGGCTTTCGGACCTTGAAGCTTTCTTT
16,TRBV5-1,TRBJ2-2,TRBD2,CASSLGSGRTTGELFF,TGCGCCAGCAGCTTGGGTAGCGGGAGAACCACCGGGGAGCTGTTTTTT
14,TRBV28,TRBJ2-7,TRBD2,CASSSHGGTYEQYF,TGTGCCAGCAGTTCCCACGGGGGGACCTACGAGCAGTACTTC
13,TRBV2,TRBJ2-1,TRBD2,CASIEREGLDGFF,TGTGCCAGCATAGAGCGGGAGGGCCTGGATGGGTTCTTC
13,TRBV6-2/TRBV6-3,TRBJ2-1,.,CASSYGKRNEQFF,TGTGCCAGCAGTTACGGGAAAAGAAATGAGCAGTTCTTC
15,TRBV5-1,TRBJ2-5,TRBD1,CASSSDRDRVETQYF,TGCGCCAGCAGCTCGGACCGGGACAGGGTGGAGACCCAGTACTTC
15,TRBV7-2,TRBJ1-5,TRBD1,CASRFSTGDNQPQHF,TGTGCCAGCAGGTTTTCGACAGGGGATAATCAGCCCCAGCATTTT
17,TRBV29-1,TRBJ2-3,TRBD1,CSVDIPGTAYRTDTQYF,TGCAGCGTTGATATCCCCGGGACAGCCTACCGCACAGATACGCAGTATTTT
14,TRBV24-1,TRBJ2-3,.,CATSGRGLTDTQYF,TGTGCCACCAGTGGTAGGGGCCTCACAGATACGCAGTATTTT
15,TRBV12-3/TRBV12-4,TRBJ2-1,.,CASSLGPGGVNEQFF,TGTGCCAGCAGTTTAGGCCCCGGGGGAGTTAATGAGCAGTTCTTC
15,TRBV4-3,TRBJ2-3,TRBD1,CASTPGDRATDTQYF,TGCGCCAGCACCCCAGGGGACAGGGCCACAGATACGCAGTATTTT
13,TRBV30,TRBJ1-6,.,CAWSHGVGNPLHF,TGTGCCTGGAGCCATGGGGTCGGCAACCCTCTCCACTTT
13,TRBV20-1,TRBJ2-5,.,CSASRGPQETQYF,TGCAGTGCTAGCCGGGGGCCCCAAGAGACCCAGTACTTC